There are a few counts of the clone carrying this T cell receptor (beta chain). The antigen remains unidentified. Researchers barred patients who had uncontrolled infection, other autoimmune disease, pregnancy or lactation. This entry is derived from a study of T cells in Graves' hyperthyroidism and ophthalmopathy. Study-wide results and limits: A 13 V-J signature model discriminated ophthalmopathy versus stable hyperthyroidism. Ophthalmopathy, as predicted by the model, came a median 6.5 months after the prediction.

The CDR3 sequence is 17 residues long. Trimming took 3 bases from V and 7 from J, leaving 22 bases between them. Germline CDR1 and CDR2: LNHDA and SQIVND (reference sequence). Researchers took RNA transcripts and amplified the TCR beta CDR3 regions from them. Initially, a first-round RT-PCR of the TCR CDR3 employed the HTBI primer set. In TCRdb, the multiplex PCR reads were re-called with MiXCR into one record per CDR3 protein. The data contain about 480,000 distinct CDR3 sequences, roughly 14% of them singletons. The sequence was collected from a young woman with Graves' hyperthyroidism. The chain couples TRBV19 to TRBJ2-1; possibly TRBD1 for D (6 bases). Sequencing was performed on blood. CDR3 sequence: CASSIYLSETGLNEQFF. CDR3 bases: TGTGCCAGTAGTATTTATCTTTCCGAGACAGGACTTAATGAGCAGTTCTTC.